The clone carrying this TCR beta chain was seen at least ten times. Its cognate antigen is unknown. This sample is drawn from a study of T-cell memory formation after mild COVID-19. Study overall: In these data, TCR clusters were largely donor specific.

Whole-study findings and limits: There were some responding clones in pre-infection memory, which suggested that cross-reactive memory had joined. Proof of SARS-CoV-2 specificity was absent for the second-wave clones that crested on day 37.

CDR3 size: 13 residues. The trim removed 6 bases at V and 6 bases at J, leaving 7 bases unmatched. The authors produced TCR alpha and TCR beta cDNA libraries with sample barcodes and UMIs by 5'RACE using constant-segment primers. TCRdb called the 5' RACE reads again in MiXCR, with one record for every CDR3 protein. Here the sample spans about 340,000 distinct CDR3 sequences, approximately 16% being singletons. This sequence was found in a man aged 18-30 years who had mild COVID-19 (a few samples of this study predate the infection). Cell type and time point are not known. The sequencing input was PBMCs or a T cell subset sorted from them (not recorded which). The chain has TRBV12-3 or TRBV12-4 and TRBJ2-7; 8 bases match TRBD2. Here the CDR3 DNA reads TGTGCCAGCAGACAACCGGGACTAGGCGAGCAGTACTTC. The encoded protein is CASRQPGLGEQYF.